This entry concerns a single T cell receptor beta chain. Its antigen is unknown. CD4+CD25+CD127- Tregs, CD4+CD25- non-Tregs, CD4 and CD8 cells were sorted. Assay used: immunoSEQ multiplex PCR; TCRdb lists only in-frame clones, some missing. Of 60,000 to 95,000 clones in the sample, 95% to 98% are singletons; the top ten hold around 0.6%. The CDR3 extends over 15 amino acids. The V gene's germline CDR1 is LGHNA and CDR2 YSLEER. J gave up 3 bases and V 3 bases, and 4 bases lay outside the gene matches. This record comes from a study of Tregs in tolerant kidney transplant recipients. Study-level points and caveats: Findings come from small patient numbers and require larger validation. Biological reproducibility was not directly addressed in this study. Tregs expanded with activated donor B cells seemed most donor-specific.

The sequence derives from a human donor who received a combined kidney and bone marrow transplant. The input for sequencing was CD4+ T cells from blood, taken before the transplant. This chain joins TRBV4-3 and TRBJ2-7; 11 bases match TRBD2. CDR3: CASSQTLAGDYEQYF. The CDR3 coding sequence is TGCGCCAGCAGCCAGACACTAGCGGGGGACTACGAGCAGTACTTC.